Presented here are 2 T cell receptor beta chains from one specimen sequenced in a study of T cells in Graves' hyperthyroidism and ophthalmopathy. The TCR beta CDR3 regions underwent amplification using RNA transcripts as the source. Primed by the HTBI set, a first-round RT-PCR was run on the TCR CDR3. TCRdb reprocessed the multiplex PCR reads with MiXCR, giving one entry per CDR3 protein. The table has fewer than 650,000 distinct CDR3 sequences, over 12% seen once; the top ten hold around 4%. Sequencing input: blood. Every receptor here comes from a middle-aged woman with Graves' ophthalmopathy.

This clonotype has a count of ten or more. The chain recombines TRBV28 with TRBJ2-7, with TRBD2 matching 7 bases. Germline V gene sequence: CDR1 MDHEN, CDR2 SYDVKM. The CDR3 consists of 14 residues. V gave up 7 bases and J gave up 2 bases; unmatched junction bases: 8. In nucleotides, the CDR3 is TGTGCCAGCACCATAGCGGGCCCCACCTACGAGCAGTACTTC. Translation gives CASTIAGPTYEQYF.

This clonotype appeared a few times. V and J are TRBV19 and TRBJ1-1; 8 bases line up with TRBD1. The ends lost 6 bases at V and 10 bases at J; junction bases unmatched: 19. From germline, CDR1 is LNHDA and CDR2 SQIVND (reference sequence). CDR3 size: 16 residues. The CDR3 DNA follows: TGTGCCAGTAGCCGCGAATGGGTCCAGGACAGGGTGAGAGCTTTCTTT. This gives the protein CASSREWVQDRVRAFF.